Listed below are T cell receptor beta chains from one sample, sequenced in a study of blood T cell repertoires in COVID-19. Profiling relied on immunoSEQ multiplex PCR, and the TCRdb table lists in-frame clones only, not all of them. The table has around 85,000 clones, around nine tenths seen once; the top ten hold more than 4.5%. Input material: peripheral blood. These receptors were obtained from a man between 60 and 70 years old with acute or convalescent COVID-19. The CDR3 runs from the conserved cysteine through the conserved F or W. D genes are given only for firm matches. Only part of the rows carry a size: once, few, many, or a class if the clone is expanded.

d_call	cdr3_length	v_call	clone_size	j_call	cdr3_nt	cdr3_aa
NA	16	TRBV5-1	NA	TRBJ1-2	TGCGCCAGCAGCTTGGACGCAGGCGCAGCAGGCTATGGCTACACCTTC	CASSLDAGAAGYGYTF
TRBD1	17	TRBV27	NA	TRBJ1-6	TGTGCCAGCAGGCCGTACGGACAGGGGTTGGGTAATTCACCCCTCCACTTT	CASRPYGQGLGNSPLHF
TRBD2	14	TRBV27	NA	TRBJ2-1	TGTGCCAGCAGTTTGCGGGGGGGAAGCAATGAGCAGTTCTTC	CASSLRGGSNEQFF
TRBD1	15	TRBV3-1/TRBV3-2	NA	TRBJ2-2	TGTGCCAGCAGCCGGCGGACAGGGAACACCGGGGAGCTGTTTTTT	CASSRRTGNTGELFF
TRBD2	15	TRBV7-2	NA	TRBJ2-1	TGTGCCAGCAGCAAGACTAGCGGGGGCGTACCGGTGCAGTTCTTC	CASSKTSGGVPVQFF
TRBD1	15	TRBV18	NA	TRBJ2-1	TGTGCCAGCTCACTAACCCCCGGACAGGGAATGGTGCAGTTCTTC	CASSLTPGQGMVQFF
TRBD1	14	TRBV15	NA	TRBJ1-1	TGTGCCACCAGCAGTCTTTCAGGGGGTTCTGAAGCTTTCTTT	CATSSLSGGSEAFF
TRBD1	15	TRBV10-3	NA	TRBJ1-6	TGTGCCATCAGAGCCTCGGACAGGGCAGGTTCACCCCTCCACTTT	CAIRASDRAGSPLHF
TRBD1	15	TRBV27	NA	TRBJ1-4	TGTGCCAGCAGTGATATCAGGGGGGCAGAAGAAAAACTGTTTTTT	CASSDIRGAEEKLFF
TRBD2	16	TRBV5-1	NA	TRBJ2-7	TGCGCCAGCAGCCCCGGGACTAGCGGGGTTACCTACGAGCAGTACTTC	CASSPGTSGVTYEQYF
TRBD2	16	TRBV7-6	NA	TRBJ2-1	TGTGCCAGCAGCACCGGGACTAGCGGGGGGGCGGGTGAGCAGTTCTTC	CASSTGTSGGAGEQFF
TRBD1	16	TRBV14	NA	TRBJ1-2	TGTGCCAGCAGCCAAGTAGGAACAGGGGGCAACTATGGCTACACCTTC	CASSQVGTGGNYGYTF
NA	14	TRBV28	NA	TRBJ2-7	TGTGCCAGCAGTTTACTGCTACAGAGTTACGAGCAGTACTTC	CASSLLLQSYEQYF
TRBD1	17	TRBV13	NA	TRBJ2-5	TGTGCCAGCAGCTTAGCTCTCGGGCAGGGGGCGACCGGGACCCAGTACTTC	CASSLALGQGATGTQYF
TRBD2	17	TRBV7-2	few	TRBJ2-3	TGTGCCAGCAGCCCCGGTGCGCTAGCGGGGGGGGGAGATACGCAGTATTTT	CASSPGALAGGGDTQYF
TRBD1	18	TRBV2	NA	TRBJ1-2	TGTGCCAGCAGTGATTTTAACACAGGGGGCGCCAAAGGCTATGGCTACACCTTC	CASSDFNTGGAKGYGYTF
NA	14	TRBV3-1/TRBV3-2	NA	TRBJ2-7	TGTGCCAGCAGCCAAGATTTCAACAACTACGAGCAGTACTTC	CASSQDFNNYEQYF
NA	13	TRBV30	NA	TRBJ2-5	TGTGCCTGTGGGCAGGGGATTAGAGAGACCCAGTACTTC	CACGQGIRETQYF
NA	16	TRBV12-5	NA	TRBJ1-3	TGTGCTAGTGGTTTTGTAGGGGCGTCCTCTGGAAACACCATATATTTT	CASGFVGASSGNTIYF
TRBD1	16	TRBV24-1	NA	TRBJ2-3	TGTGCCACCAGTGTTACCGGGACAGGGTACACAGATACGCAGTATTTT	CATSVTGTGYTDTQYF
TRBD2	16	TRBV6-2/TRBV6-3	NA	TRBJ2-1	TGTGCCAGCAGTTACTCGGTGGGGGGGATCTACAATGAGCAGTTCTTC	CASSYSVGGIYNEQFF
TRBD1	16	TRBV10-3	few	TRBJ1-3	TGTGCCATCAGTCCGGGACAGGGACATTCTGGAAACACCATATATTTT	CAISPGQGHSGNTIYF
NA	11	TRBV19	NA	TRBJ1-4	TGTGCCAGTAGCCCTAAAGAAAAACTGTTTTTT	CASSPKEKLFF
NA	17	TRBV15	NA	TRBJ1-1	TGTGCCACCAGCGGTCGAAGTGGCAGGCCCGCGGGCACTGAAGCTTTCTTT	CATSGRSGRPAGTEAFF
NA	12	TRBV19	NA	TRBJ1-3	TGTGCCAGTAGGGCCTCTGGAAACACCATATATTTT	CASRASGNTIYF
NA	15	TRBV5-1	NA	TRBJ2-5	TGCGCCAGCAGTCTGGACGGACAGGGAGGGGAGACCCAGTACTTC	CASSLDGQGGETQYF
NA	19	TRBV21-1	NA	TRBJ2-1	TGTGCCAGCAGCGGAAAGGTGGAGGAGGAGGGGGGGCGGAACAATGAGCAGTTCTTC	CASSGKVEEEGGRNNEQFF
NA	16	TRBV5-1	NA	TRBJ1-1	TGCGCCAGCAGCTTGGGACCCGCGGCGCTGAACACTGAAGCTTTCTTT	CASSLGPAALNTEAFF
NA	14	TRBV3-1/TRBV3-2	once	TRBJ1-1	TGTGCCAGCAGCCAAGTCGGGATGAACACTGAAGCTTTCTTT	CASSQVGMNTEAFF
NA	16	TRBV4-2	NA	TRBJ1-2	TGTGCCAGCAGCCAAGATGGTCAAGACGGGATGGGGGGCTACACCTTC	CASSQDGQDGMGGYTF
TRBD2	17	TRBV11-2	NA	TRBJ2-1	TGTGCCAGCAGCTTAGTTTCCGGACTAGTTTTTGCCAATGAGCAGTTCTTC	CASSLVSGLVFANEQFF